The 25 T cell receptor beta chains given below trace back to one sample, sequenced in a study of blood T cell repertoires in COVID-19. The assay was immunoSEQ multiplex PCR, and TCRdb's table has in-frame clones only and misses some. The sample carries over 200,000 clones, about nine tenths recorded once. Sequenced sample: PBMCs or T cells enriched from blood (not recorded which). The receptor set was obtained from a man aged 18-30 years who had recovered from COVID-19.

The chain employs TRBV30 and TRBJ2-2, with D maybe TRBD1 (6 bases). The CDR3 spans 13 residues. From germline, CDR1 is GTSNPN and CDR2 SVGIG (reference sequence). Trimming took off 3 bases at V and 9 bases at J, with 14 bases between the two ends. CDR3 coding DNA: TGTGCCTGGAGCGGAACAGGGCGAAGGGAGCTGTTTTTT. Amino acids: CAWSGTGRRELFF.

The J gene is TRBJ1-6, the V gene TRBV7-2, with a tentative D call TRBD1 (6 bases). This CDR3 spans 13 amino acids. Deletions cut 4 bases from V and 9 bases from J, with 10 bases between. Germline V lookup: CDR1 SGHTA, CDR2 FQGNSA. The CDR3 protein is CASSYQQGSPLHF. DNA of the CDR3: TGTGCCAGCAGCTACCAACAGGGTTCACCCCTCCACTTT.

This clone was counted a single time. The chain carries TRBV5-1 and TRBJ2-5; D not resolved. V lost 4 bases and J lost 0, with 10 bases in between. Germline-derived CDR1 and CDR2 are SGHRS and YFSETQ. CDR3 size: 14 residues. DNA for the CDR3: TGCGCCAGCAGCCTTACCCCGGACCAAGAGACCCAGTACTTC. Residues: CASSLTPDQETQYF.

This sequence joins TRBV12-3 or TRBV12-4 and TRBJ1-5; no clear D gene. The CDR3 spans 12 residues. The V end lost 5 bases, the J end lost 7 bases, and 9 bases lay between the germline ends. The CDR3 nucleotides are TGTGCCAGCAGTAAAGGAGGGCAGCCCCAGCATTTT. This translates into CASSKGGQPQHF.

This clone was observed a few times. The chain combines TRBV5-1 with TRBJ2-5, with D possibly matching TRBD1 (6 bases). This CDR3 is built from 14 residues. Trimming removed 6 bases from V and 5 bases from J, with 17 bases in between. Per germline, CDR1 SGHRS and CDR2 YFSETQ. This CDR3 reads CASTHRVPGETQYF. DNA for the CDR3: TGCGCCAGCACGCACAGGGTTCCGGGGGAGACCCAGTACTTC.

The chain is built from TRBV3-1 (or the pseudogene TRBV3-2) and TRBJ1-5; 9 bases agree with TRBD1. V shed 5 bases and J 5 bases; nucleotides not matched to a gene: 19. Germline lookup yields CDR1 LGHDT and CDR2 YNNKEL (reference sequence). The CDR3 is 19 amino acids. The CDR3 DNA is TGTGCCAGCAGCTACATCCGGGACAGGGAAATGGAAACGGATCAGCCCCAGCATTTT. Its protein is CASSYIRDREMETDQPQHF.

The chain has TRBV28 and TRBJ1-2, with D maybe TRBD1 (6 bases). The CDR3 sequence is 14 residues long. Trimming removed 3 bases from V and 4 bases from J, with 12 bases in between. The V gene's germline CDR1 is MDHEN and CDR2 SYDVKM. CDR3 nucleotides: TGTGCCAGCAGTTTGGCAGGGGTTAGCTATGGCTACACCTTC. Encoded protein: CASSLAGVSYGYTF.

This sequence joins TRBV7-2 and TRBJ2-3; TRBD2 matches at 8 bases. V lost 1 base, J lost 3 bases, and 3 bases stayed unmatched. The V gene's germline CDR1 is SGHTA and CDR2 FQGNSA. CDR3 length: 15 residues. The CDR3 reads CASSLEERGTDTQYF. Here the CDR3 DNA reads TGTGCCAGCAGCTTAGAGGAGCGGGGGACAGATACGCAGTATTTT.

This clone came up once. This chain links TRBV7-3 with TRBJ2-1; 9 bases are shared with TRBD2. The germline CDR1 and CDR2 sequences are SGHTA and FQGTGA. V shed 1 base, J shed 9 bases, and the junction held 1 base outside the gene matches. The CDR3 covers 13 residues. As DNA, the CDR3 is TGTGCCAGCAGCTTAAAACTAGCGGGTGAGCAGTTCTTC. This gives the protein CASSLKLAGEQFF.

This chain connects TRBV14 to TRBJ2-7; TRBD1 might be the D (5 bases). Germline CDR1 is SGHDN and CDR2 is FVKESK. The CDR3 is 16 residues long. V was clipped by 4 bases and J by 0 bases, with 16 bases between them. CDR3 protein: CASSPSDRINSYEQYF. The DNA for the CDR3 is TGTGCCAGCAGCCCATCCGACAGAATCAACTCCTACGAGCAGTACTTC.

This sequence joins TRBV5-4 and TRBJ2-3, with TRBD2 identical over 14 bases. This CDR3 comprises 16 residues. V was clipped by 4 bases and J by 3 bases; unmatched bases: 4. CDR1 is SGHNT, CDR2 YYREEE, per germline (reference sequence). CDR3 sequence reads: CASSVGTSGSTDTQYF. Written as DNA, the CDR3 is TGTGCCAGCAGCGTAGGGACTAGCGGGAGTACAGATACGCAGTATTTT.

This clone was detected only once. The rearrangement links TRBV7-8 to TRBJ2-2; 7 nucleotides agree with TRBD1. The J segment lost 8 bases and the V segment lost 4 bases, leaving 10 bases of the junction unmatched. Germline CDR1 reads SGHVS; CDR2 reads FQNEAQ. This CDR3 contains 15 residues. The CDR3 loop reads CASSSDRAYLGELFF. CDR3 sequence (DNA): TGTGCCAGCAGCTCCGACAGGGCATACTTGGGGGAGCTGTTTTTT.

This clone was seen just once. The V gene is TRBV28, the J gene TRBJ1-2; D call uncertain. The CDR3 spans 12 residues. The germline V and J ends were trimmed by 8 bases and 4 bases, with 11 bases remaining between them. The germline gives CDR1 MDHEN, CDR2 SYDVKM. The DNA of the CDR3 is TGTGCCAGCGCACCGAGTTCCTATGGCTACACCTTC. It encodes CASAPSSYGYTF.

There are a few counts of this clone. The rearrangement uses TRBV25-1 and TRBJ2-5; possibly TRBD2 for D (5 bases). Germline V gene sequence: CDR1 MGHDK, CDR2 SYGVNS. Between the trimmed V and J ends, which lost 2 bases and 6 bases, there was a span of 7 bases. The length of the CDR3 is 12 residues. In DNA, the CDR3 is TGTGCCAGCAGTGAAGGGGAGAAGACCCAGTACTTC. Its translation: CASSEGEKTQYF.

This chain uses TRBV11-2 with TRBJ2-7; TRBD2 matches at 11 bases. This CDR3 comprises 15 residues. The trim removed 5 bases at V and 7 bases at J, leaving 10 bases unmatched. Germline-derived CDR1 and CDR2 are SGHAT and FQNNGV. CDR3 region: CASSTLAGGPWEQYF. The DNA of the CDR3 is TGTGCCAGCAGCACCCTAGCGGGAGGACCCTGGGAGCAGTACTTC.

This clone was recorded once. The genes are TRBV10-1 and TRBJ2-7; D may be TRBD1 (5 bases). This CDR3 has 12 residues. CDR1 is WNHNN, CDR2 SYGVQD, per germline (reference sequence). The V and J ends lost 3 bases and 9 bases respectively, with 12 bases between them. The CDR3 region is CASSDSAGMQYF. The CDR3, as DNA: TGCGCCAGCAGTGACAGTGCAGGGATGCAGTACTTC.

In its sample, this clone was seen a few times. This chain connects TRBV29-1 to TRBJ1-3; D may be TRBD1 (5 bases). V lost 5 bases to trimming and J lost 0 bases, with 14 bases between them. In germline, CDR1 is SQVTM, CDR2 ANQGSEA. The CDR3 sequence is 15 residues long. The CDR3 reads CSVLDTSVSGNTIYF. The CDR3 DNA reads TGCAGCGTTCTGGACACATCAGTCTCTGGAAACACCATATATTTT.

This sequence joins TRBV6-2 or TRBV6-3 and TRBJ2-7; TRBD2 agrees at 14 bases. The V segment lost 5 bases and the J segment 4 bases; nucleotides outside the gene matches: 7. The CDR3 covers 16 residues. Per the germline V gene, CDR1 is MNHEY and CDR2 is SVGEGT. CDR3 bases: TGTGCCAGCAGTGACGGGACTAGCGGGAGTGGATACGAGCAGTACTTC. Amino acids: CASSDGTSGSGYEQYF.

Here the CDR3 reads CASRRDTGELFF. The CDR3 DNA is TGTGCCAGCCGCAGGGACACCGGGGAGCTGTTTTTT. The chain uses TRBV12-3 or TRBV12-4 and TRBJ2-2; D might be TRBD1 (5 bases). Trimming pared 8 bases from V and 3 bases from J, leaving 7 bases between. The CDR3 runs 12 residues.

This clone was detected only a few times. J is TRBJ2-2 and V is TRBV5-8; TRBD2 aligns across 8 bases. J gave up 4 bases and V 0 bases, and 2 bases lay outside the gene matches. The CDR3 covers 15 residues. Germline CDR1 is SGHTS and CDR2 is YDEGEE. CDR3 protein: CASSLAGGATGELFF. DNA of the CDR3: TGTGCCAGCAGCTTGGCGGGAGGGGCCACCGGGGAGCTGTTTTTT.

This chain connects TRBV10-1 to TRBJ2-3; a possible D gene is TRBD2 (6 bases). Trimming left V 4 bases short and J 0 bases short, with 14 bases between. The germline V gene encodes CDR1 WNHNN and CDR2 SYGVQD (reference sequence). The CDR3 sequence is 16 residues long. CDR3 in amino acids: CASSAAGSISTDTQYF. CDR3 DNA: TGCGCCAGCAGTGCGGCGGGATCAATCAGCACAGATACGCAGTATTTT.

The rearrangement uses TRBV4-2 and TRBJ2-2; D perhaps matches TRBD1 (6 bases). The CDR3 has 14 residues. V was pared by 1 base and J by 7 bases, with 10 bases between. Germline CDR1 reads LGHNA; CDR2 reads YNFKEQ. The CDR3 loop reads CASSQAQGNGELFF. The DNA for the CDR3 is TGTGCCAGCAGCCAAGCACAGGGTAACGGGGAGCTGTTTTTT.

This clone showed up just a few times. This sequence joins TRBV6-5 and TRBJ1-5, with D uncertain. The CDR3 sequence is 14 residues long. V was shortened by 7 bases and J by 3 bases, with 13 bases between the two germline ends. From germline, CDR1 is MNHEY and CDR2 SVGAGI. CDR3 in DNA: TGTGCCAGCAACGAAGGCGGGCACAATCAGCCCCAGCATTTT. This sequence encodes CASNEGGHNQPQHF.

V is TRBV5-1 and J is TRBJ2-3, with D tentatively TRBD1 (5 bases). V lost 0 bases, J lost 6 bases, and 17 bases lay in between. The germline V gene has CDR1 SGHRS and CDR2 YFSETQ. The CDR3 runs to 16 residues. CDR3: CASSLGSTAQGDTQYF. CDR3 sequence (DNA): TGCGCCAGCAGCTTGGGTTCGACAGCTCAGGGCGATACGCAGTATTTT.

The chain joins TRBV24-1 to TRBJ2-3, with 9 nucleotides matching TRBD2. J lost 0 bases, V lost 5 bases, and 5 bases had no gene match. This CDR3 has 16 amino acids. From germline, CDR1 is KGHDR and CDR2 SFDVKD. The CDR3 sequence is CATSGKTSGSTDTQYF. The DNA of the CDR3 is TGTGCCACCAGTGGCAAAACTAGCGGGAGCACAGATACGCAGTATTTT.